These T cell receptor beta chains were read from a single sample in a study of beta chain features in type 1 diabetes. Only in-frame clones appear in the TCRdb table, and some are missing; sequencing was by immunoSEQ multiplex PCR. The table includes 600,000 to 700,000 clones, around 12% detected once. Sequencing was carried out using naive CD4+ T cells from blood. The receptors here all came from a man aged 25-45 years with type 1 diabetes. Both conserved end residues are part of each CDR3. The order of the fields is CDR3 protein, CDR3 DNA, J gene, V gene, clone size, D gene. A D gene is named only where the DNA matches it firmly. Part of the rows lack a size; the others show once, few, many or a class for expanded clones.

CDR3 protein: CASSSKTTGLVTF
CDR3 DNA: TGTGCCAGCAGCTCGAAAACAACAGGGCTCGTCACCTTC
J gene: TRBJ1-2
V gene: TRBV7-9
clone size: -
D gene: -

CDR3 protein: CASSSGGFGNQPQHF
CDR3 DNA: TGTGCCAGCAGCTCAGGCGGGTTCGGCAATCAGCCCCAGCATTTT
J gene: TRBJ1-5
V gene: TRBV7-9
clone size: few
D gene: -

CDR3 protein: CSVEADQVRAQETQYF
CDR3 DNA: TGCAGCGTTGAAGCTGATCAAGTCCGGGCCCAAGAGACCCAGTACTTC
J gene: TRBJ2-5
V gene: TRBV29-1
clone size: few
D gene: -

CDR3 protein: CASSYSTVASYEQYF
CDR3 DNA: TGTGCCAGCAGTTACTCGACAGTAGCCAGCTACGAGCAGTACTTC
J gene: TRBJ2-7
V gene: TRBV6-6
clone size: -
D gene: -

CDR3 protein: CASSVDTEAFF
CDR3 DNA: TGTGCCAGCTCGGTGGACACTGAAGCTTTCTTT
J gene: TRBJ1-1
V gene: TRBV7-9
clone size: -
D gene: -

CDR3 protein: CASSVELRLDSYNEQFF
CDR3 DNA: TGTGCCAGCAGCGTAGAATTAAGACTAGACTCCTACAATGAGCAGTTCTTC
J gene: TRBJ2-1
V gene: TRBV9
clone size: few
D gene: -

CDR3 protein: CATSIQASYNSPLHF
CDR3 DNA: TGTGCCACCAGCATTCAGGCGTCTTATAATTCACCCCTCCACTTT
J gene: TRBJ1-6
V gene: TRBV15
clone size: few
D gene: -

CDR3 protein: CASSLTGNTEAFF
CDR3 DNA: TGTGCCAGCAGCTTAACGGGAAACACTGAAGCTTTCTTT
J gene: TRBJ1-1
V gene: TRBV7-3
clone size: -
D gene: -

CDR3 protein: CASREGVGSNQPQHF
CDR3 DNA: TGCGCCAGCAGAGAGGGGGTCGGGAGCAATCAGCCCCAGCATTTT
J gene: TRBJ1-5
V gene: TRBV5-1
clone size: few
D gene: -

CDR3 protein: CASSLNRGAYNSPLHF
CDR3 DNA: TGCGCCAGCAGCTTGAATCGGGGGGCCTATAATTCACCCCTCCACTTT
J gene: TRBJ1-6
V gene: TRBV5-1
clone size: -
D gene: -

CDR3 protein: CASSFLQETQYF
CDR3 DNA: TGCGCCAGCAGCTTCCTCCAAGAGACCCAGTACTTC
J gene: TRBJ2-5
V gene: TRBV5-1
clone size: -
D gene: -

CDR3 protein: CASSIGISRAEKLFF
CDR3 DNA: TGTGCCAGTAGTATAGGGATCTCAAGAGCAGAAAAACTGTTTTTT
J gene: TRBJ1-4
V gene: TRBV19
clone size: few
D gene: -

CDR3 protein: CASSLGGQVGNEQFF
CDR3 DNA: TGTGCCAGCAGCTTAGGGGGACAGGTTGGCAATGAGCAGTTCTTC
J gene: TRBJ2-1
V gene: TRBV11-2
clone size: -
D gene: TRBD1

CDR3 protein: CASSFFSRTDTQYF
CDR3 DNA: TGTGCCAGCAGCTTTTTTAGCCGAACAGATACGCAGTATTTT
J gene: TRBJ2-3
V gene: TRBV11-2
clone size: -
D gene: -

CDR3 protein: CASSFLQGRGETQYF
CDR3 DNA: TGTGCCAGCAGTTTCTTACAGGGGCGCGGGGAGACCCAGTACTTC
J gene: TRBJ2-5
V gene: TRBV28
clone size: few
D gene: TRBD1

CDR3 protein: CASSVLSSTDTQYF
CDR3 DNA: TGTGCCAGCAGCGTACTCAGTAGCACAGATACGCAGTATTTT
J gene: TRBJ2-3
V gene: TRBV9
clone size: few
D gene: -

CDR3 protein: CASSLDGQHNTGELFF
CDR3 DNA: TGTGCCAGCAGCTTGGACGGACAGCACAACACCGGGGAGCTGTTTTTT
J gene: TRBJ2-2
V gene: TRBV7-9
clone size: few
D gene: -

CDR3 protein: CASSLTSGGPGANVLTF
CDR3 DNA: TGTGCCAGCAGTTTAACCAGCGGGGGTCCTGGGGCCAACGTCCTGACTTTC
J gene: TRBJ2-6
V gene: TRBV28
clone size: few
D gene: TRBD2

CDR3 protein: CASRQSGSSYNEQFF
CDR3 DNA: TGTGCCAGCAGACAGAGCGGAAGCTCCTACAATGAGCAGTTCTTC
J gene: TRBJ2-1
V gene: TRBV13
clone size: few
D gene: -

CDR3 protein: CASSLGTGVTGELFF
CDR3 DNA: TGTGCCAGCAGCTTAGGGACAGGGGTCACCGGGGAGCTGTTTTTT
J gene: TRBJ2-2
V gene: TRBV7-8
clone size: -
D gene: TRBD1

CDR3 protein: CASSHRIATNEKLFF
CDR3 DNA: TGTGCCAGCAGCCACAGGATCGCAACTAATGAAAAACTGTTTTTT
J gene: TRBJ1-4
V gene: TRBV14
clone size: few
D gene: -

CDR3 protein: CASSLRPGASKGEKLFF
CDR3 DNA: TGCGCCAGCAGCTTACGACCGGGCGCCTCGAAAGGGGAAAAACTGTTTTTT
J gene: TRBJ1-4
V gene: TRBV5-1
clone size: few
D gene: -

CDR3 protein: CASSRGTSGGSFQETQYF
CDR3 DNA: TGTGCCAGCAGCCGCGGGACTAGCGGGGGGTCATTCCAAGAGACCCAGTACTTC
J gene: TRBJ2-5
V gene: TRBV9
clone size: -
D gene: TRBD2

CDR3 protein: CASSRMNPTEQFF
CDR3 DNA: TGTGCCAGCAGCCGGATGAACCCGACTGAGCAGTTCTTC
J gene: TRBJ2-1
V gene: TRBV7-9
clone size: few
D gene: -

CDR3 protein: CASRTTGSTDTQYF
CDR3 DNA: TGCGCCAGCAGGACGACAGGGAGCACAGATACGCAGTATTTT
J gene: TRBJ2-3
V gene: TRBV5-1
clone size: -
D gene: TRBD1

CDR3 protein: CASSSDYNEQFF
CDR3 DNA: TGCGCCAGCAGCTCGGACTACAATGAGCAGTTCTTC
J gene: TRBJ2-1
V gene: TRBV5-1
clone size: -
D gene: -

CDR3 protein: CASSFSGGADDEQFF
CDR3 DNA: TGTGCCAGCAGCTTTAGCGGGGGGGCCGACGATGAGCAGTTCTTC
J gene: TRBJ2-1
V gene: TRBV5-4
clone size: few
D gene: TRBD2

CDR3 protein: CASSSGHPSYEQYF
CDR3 DNA: TGTGCCAGCAGCTCCGGACATCCCTCCTACGAGCAGTACTTC
J gene: TRBJ2-7
V gene: TRBV7-8
clone size: few
D gene: -

CDR3 protein: CASSPGTALNNEQFF
CDR3 DNA: TGTGCCAGTAGCCCCGGGACTGCACTAAACAATGAGCAGTTCTTC
J gene: TRBJ2-1
V gene: TRBV19
clone size: -
D gene: -

CDR3 protein: CASSYSITKETQYF
CDR3 DNA: TGTGCCAGCAGTTACTCGATAACAAAAGAGACCCAGTACTTC
J gene: TRBJ2-5
V gene: TRBV6-5
clone size: -
D gene: -

CDR3 protein: CASSPQGIETQYF
CDR3 DNA: TGTGCCAGCAGCCCTCAGGGAATAGAGACCCAGTACTTC
J gene: TRBJ2-5
V gene: TRBV7-9
clone size: few
D gene: -

CDR3 protein: CASSPPGPETQYF
CDR3 DNA: TGTGCCAGCAGCCCCCCAGGGCCAGAGACCCAGTACTTC
J gene: TRBJ2-5
V gene: TRBV28
clone size: -
D gene: -